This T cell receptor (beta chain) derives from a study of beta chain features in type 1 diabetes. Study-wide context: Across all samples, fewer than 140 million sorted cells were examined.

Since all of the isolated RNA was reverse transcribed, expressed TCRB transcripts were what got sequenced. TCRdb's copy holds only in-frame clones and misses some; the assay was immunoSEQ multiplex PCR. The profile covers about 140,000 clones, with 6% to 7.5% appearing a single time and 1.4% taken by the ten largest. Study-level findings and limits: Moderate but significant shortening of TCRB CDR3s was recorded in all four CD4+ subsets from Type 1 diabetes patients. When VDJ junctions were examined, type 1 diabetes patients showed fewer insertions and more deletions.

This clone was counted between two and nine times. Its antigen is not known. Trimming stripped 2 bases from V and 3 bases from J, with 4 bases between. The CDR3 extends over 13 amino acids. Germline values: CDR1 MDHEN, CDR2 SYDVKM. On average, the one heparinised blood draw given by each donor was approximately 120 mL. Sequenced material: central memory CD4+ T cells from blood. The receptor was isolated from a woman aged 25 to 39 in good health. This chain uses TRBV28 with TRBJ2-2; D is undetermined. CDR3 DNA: TGTGCCAGCAGTTTAATCGACACCGGGGAGCTGTTTTTT. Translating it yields CASSLIDTGELFF.